This TCR beta chain was identified in a study of T cell repertoires in cytomegalovirus infection. At the level of the study: CMV epitopes in the study were HLA-C-restricted (recently identified) and HLA-B-restricted (well studied). From public TCR beta signatures came an indication of both CMV infection and matching HLA type.

Looked up from germline, CDR1 is MNHEY and CDR2 is SMNVEV (reference sequence). The CDR3 loop spans 17 amino acids. Between the trimmed V and J ends, which lost 6 bases and 5 bases, there was a span of 23 bases. Study observations and caveats: What dominated the ex vivo response were HLA-C-restricted CMV-specific TCR beta clonotypes. There were carriers of CMV plus the relevant HLA, and cumulative public TCR beta family frequency identified them.

Using its own MiXCR run on the reads, TCRdb lists one record per CDR3 protein. There are tens of thousands of distinct CDR3 sequences in the sample; more than 20% occur only once, and 50% lies in the top ten. Note on this clonotype: As yet, its antigen is unknown.

This clonotype was obtained from a human donor in good health (CMV status not recorded). Some clones in this sample may be carry-over from other donors' samples. The chain combines TRBV27 with TRBJ1-5; D may be TRBD1 (5 bases). The source was CD8+ T cells from cultured PBMCs, collected from culture after CMV antigen stimulation. The CDR3 nucleotides are TGTGCCAGCAGAATCGAGGGGATGGGTGGTTATCATCAGCCCCAGCATTTT. Its translation: CASRIEGMGGYHQPQHF.